This TCR beta chain comes out of a study of T cells in Graves' hyperthyroidism and ophthalmopathy. Study observations and caveats: Prediction of ophthalmopathy progression came a median approximately 7 months pre-onset.

Concerning this clonotype itself: Its antigen is not identified. Here the CDR3 omits its conserved ending phenylalanine or tryptophan, so a read error is the likely source.

This CDR3 is 12 amino acids long. Hyperthyroidism was newly diagnosed in patients aged 18 to 65 (duration under 2 months). Uncontrolled infection, other autoimmune disease, pregnancy or lactation excluded patients. RNA transcripts gave rise to amplified TCR beta CDR3 regions. With the HTBI primer set, the TCR CDR3 went through a first round of RT-PCR. TCRdb processed the multiplex PCR reads anew with MiXCR; each CDR3 protein has one entry. The table has some 250,000 distinct CDR3 sequences, 15% seen once. The sequencing input was blood. This receptor was identified in a woman aged 50 to 60 with Graves' hyperthyroidism that later progressed to Graves' ophthalmopathy. The gene calls are TRBV12-3 or TRBV12-4 and TRBJ2-3, with 8 bases identical to TRBD2. DNA for the CDR3: TGTGCCAGCAGTCTAGCGGGAGATACGCAGTATTCT. Protein: CASSLAGDTQYS.